One sample yielded the 27 T cell receptor beta chains listed below, sequenced in a study of blood T cell repertoires in COVID-19. The assay was immunoSEQ multiplex PCR, and TCRdb's table has in-frame clones only and misses some. This table holds just over 300,000 clones, about nine tenths found once. The sequencing input was peripheral blood. These receptors were taken from a woman aged 25-40 years with COVID-19, enrolled during active disease.

This rearrangement joins TRBV6-2 or TRBV6-3 to TRBJ2-7; TRBD2 matches at 7 bases. This CDR3 is 14 amino acids long. Per germline, CDR1 MNHEY and CDR2 SVGEGT. The V and J ends lost 4 bases and 2 bases, in that order; junction bases with no gene match: 5. The CDR3 nucleotides read TGTGCCAGCAGTTTGGGGAGGGGACCCTACGAGCAGTACTTC. Protein sequence: CASSLGRGPYEQYF.

The V call is TRBV18, the J call TRBJ2-5; 7 bases map to TRBD2. Germline V gene sequence: CDR1 KGHSH, CDR2 LQKENI. CDR3 length: 13 amino acids. Unmatched junction bases numbered 2, after V lost 5 bases and J lost 2 bases. The CDR3 DNA is TGTGCCAGCTCATCGGGGGGACAAGAGACCCAGTACTTC. It encodes CASSSGGQETQYF. The entire variable domain, with the rest obtained from reference TRBV18 and TRBJ2-5, is as follows: NAGVMQNPRHLVRRRGQEARLRCSPMKGHSHVYWYRQLPEEGLKFMVYLQKENIIDESGMPKERFSAEFPKEGPSILRIQQVVRGDSAAYFCASSSGGQETQYFGPGTRLLVL.

The chain employs TRBV5-1 and TRBJ2-2, with D unclear. Germline assignment: CDR1 SGHRS and CDR2 YFSETQ. The CDR3 has 14 residues. Trimming removed 5 bases from V and 4 bases from J, with 12 bases in between. DNA of the CDR3: TGCGCCAGCAGACGGGTCGGCGGCACCGGGGAGCTGTTTTTT. This gives the protein CASRRVGGTGELFF.

The V gene is TRBV3-1 (or the pseudogene TRBV3-2), the J gene TRBJ1-1, with D perhaps matching TRBD1 (6 bases). The CDR3 length is 15 residues. V lost 0 bases, J lost 4 bases, and 12 bases lay in between. Germline loops: CDR1 LGHDT, CDR2 YNNKEL (reference sequence). In nucleotides, the CDR3 is TGTGCCAGCAGCCAAGAAGCGGGGGGGGCCACTGAAGCTTTCTTT. Residues: CASSQEAGGATEAFF.

The chain couples TRBV24-1 to TRBJ2-3, with TRBD1 identical over 7 bases. Unmatched junction bases numbered 9, after V lost 4 bases and J lost 0 bases. Per germline, CDR1 KGHDR and CDR2 SFDVKD. CDR3 size: 17 residues. CDR3 sequence (DNA): TGTGCCACCAGTGACATATCCGGACAGGAAAGCACAGATACGCAGTATTTT. Translated: CATSDISGQESTDTQYF.

This chain links TRBV7-2 with TRBJ1-1; possible D gene TRBD1, 6 bases. V shed 3 bases and J shed 0 bases, with 14 bases lying between them. CDR3 length: 16 amino acids. Germline CDR1 and CDR2: SGHTA and FQGNSA. The CDR3 sequence: CASSFPQGQMNTEAFF. The CDR3 DNA reads as TGTGCCAGCAGCTTCCCCCAGGGACAAATGAACACTGAAGCTTTCTTT.

The chain recombines TRBV30 with TRBJ2-7; 8 bases match TRBD1. The CDR3 has 12 residues. CDR1 is GTSNPN, CDR2 SVGIG, per germline (reference sequence). The V segment lost 6 bases and the J segment 3 bases; nucleotides outside the gene matches: 4. CDR3 in DNA: TGTGCCTGTCGACAGGGGATCTACGAGCAGTACTTC. This sequence encodes CACRQGIYEQYF.

The chain has TRBV5-5 and TRBJ1-1; D is possibly TRBD1 (5 bases). The CDR3 is 15 residues long. CDR1 is SGHKS and CDR2 is YYEKEE in the germline V gene (reference sequence). V lost 1 base to trimming and J lost 5 bases, with 15 bases between them. This CDR3 is CASSLSVGGGTEAFF. In DNA form, the CDR3 reads TGTGCCAGCAGCTTGTCAGTGGGGGGAGGAACTGAAGCTTTCTTT.

The V call is TRBV15, the J call TRBJ2-7, with 7 positions matching TRBD2. V was pared by 0 bases and J by 6 bases, with 14 bases of the junction left unmatched. The germline CDR1 and CDR2 sequences are LNHNV and YYDKDF (reference sequence). This CDR3 has 17 residues. CDR3 amino acids: CATSREAEAGLGGEQYV. In nucleotides, the CDR3 is TGTGCCACCAGCAGAGAGGCGGAAGCGGGGTTGGGAGGCGAGCAGTACGTC.

CDR3 DNA sequence: TGTGCCAGCAGCCGAATTCCCCGGACAGGGTACGATGGCTACACCTTC. Protein product: CASSRIPRTGYDGYTF. This sequence joins TRBV28 and TRBJ1-2; 8 bases are shared with TRBD1. With V trimmed by 6 bases and J by 6 bases, 15 bases remained unmatched. The germline V gene has CDR1 MDHEN and CDR2 SYDVKM. The CDR3 is 16 residues long.

The chain joins TRBV25-1 to TRBJ1-4; D remains unclear. In germline, CDR1 is MGHDK, CDR2 SYGVNS. The CDR3 runs 15 residues. V lost 3 bases to trimming and J lost 5 bases, with 13 bases between them. The CDR3 DNA reads TGTGCCAGCAGTGACATTGAGGGTTACAATGAAAAACTGTTTTTT. It specifies CASSDIEGYNEKLFF.

V gene TRBV3-1 (or the pseudogene TRBV3-2) combines with J gene TRBJ2-5, with D perhaps matching TRBD2 (5 bases). This CDR3 is built from 13 residues. CDR1 is LGHDT, CDR2 YNNKEL, per germline (reference sequence). Trimming pared 7 bases from V and 5 bases from J, leaving 14 bases between. Here the CDR3 reads CASTSGTGETQYF. The CDR3 DNA follows: TGTGCCAGCACGAGCGGCACCGGGGAGACCCAGTACTTC.

The chain couples TRBV10-3 to TRBJ1-5; D is perhaps TRBD1 (6 bases). This CDR3 has 14 amino acids. Trimming stripped 10 bases from V and 1 base from J, with 14 bases between. In germline, CDR1 is ENHRY, CDR2 SYGVKD. CDR3 nucleotides: TGTGCCAGCAAACAGGGTGGGAGCAATCAGCCCCAGCATTTT. This encodes CASKQGGSNQPQHF.

The CDR3 nucleotides read TGCGCCAGCAGCCAAGGGCCAGCGGGGGGCTCCTACGAGCAGTACTTC. Protein sequence: CASSQGPAGGSYEQYF. The chain has TRBV4-3 and TRBJ2-7; 9 bases match TRBD2. The CDR3 extends over 16 amino acids. V lost 1 base and J lost 0; bases outside the gene matches: 4. Germline V gene sequence: CDR1 LGHNA, CDR2 YSLEER.

The sample holds one count of this clone. V and J are TRBV2 and TRBJ1-6; no clear D gene. The CDR3 is 18 amino acids. Trimming cost V 7 bases and J 0 bases, with 19 bases left between them. Germline V lookup: CDR1 SNHLY, CDR2 FYNNEI. CDR3 DNA: TGTGCCAGCACCCCGGTTGGGCGGAGGAGCTCCTATAATTCACCCCTCCACTTT. This codes for CASTPVGRRSSYNSPLHF.

This clone was detected only a few times. The chain uses TRBV5-1 and TRBJ1-6; 8 positions match TRBD1. The CDR3 covers 15 residues. Germline V gene lookup returns CDR1 SGHRS and CDR2 YFSETQ. With 0 bases clipped from V and 9 bases from J, the junction kept 5 bases outside the gene matches. The chain's CDR3 is CASSLGRGQSSPLHF. CDR3 DNA sequence: TGCGCCAGCAGCTTGGGCAGGGGGCAGAGTTCACCCCTCCACTTT.

The chain couples TRBV11-3 to TRBJ2-3, with 9 bases aligning to TRBD2. Germline V gene data show CDR1 as SGHNT and CDR2 as YENEEA. V lost 5 bases, J lost 0 bases, and 9 bases stayed unmatched. The CDR3 totals 17 residues. DNA of the CDR3: TGTGCCAGCAGCCCAATGTGGCTAGCGGGGAGCACAGATACGCAGTATTTT. This encodes CASSPMWLAGSTDTQYF.

The V call is TRBV5-4, the J call TRBJ2-1; tentatively, D is TRBD2 (5 bases). V lost 4 bases to trimming and J lost 0 bases, with 11 bases between them. From germline, CDR1 is SGHNT and CDR2 YYREEE (reference sequence). The CDR3 is 15 residues long. The chain's CDR3 is CASSTGTGSYNEQFF. The CDR3 region has the DNA TGTGCCAGCAGCACGGGAACGGGCTCCTACAATGAGCAGTTCTTC. The variable domain in full, completed from reference TRBV5-4 and TRBJ2-1, reads ETGVTQSPTHLIKTRGQQVTLRCSSQSGHNTVSWYQQALGQGPQFIFQYYREEENGRGNFPPRFSGLQFPNYSSELNVNALELDDSALYLCASSTGTGSYNEQFFGPGTRLTVL.

This sequence joins TRBV3-1 (or the pseudogene TRBV3-2) and TRBJ2-4; 8 positions agree with TRBD1. This CDR3 region has 20 residues. CDR1 LGHDT and CDR2 YNNKEL come from the germline V gene (reference sequence). The J segment lost 1 base and the V segment lost 4 bases, leaving 18 bases of the junction unmatched. The CDR3 loop reads CASSPNLLTRGRVAKNIQYF. CDR3 nucleotides: TGTGCCAGCAGCCCCAACCTCCTTACCAGGGGGCGCGTGGCCAAAAACATTCAGTACTTC.

V and J are TRBV3-1 (or the pseudogene TRBV3-2) and TRBJ1-2; D not certain. The CDR3 consists of 12 residues. In germline, CDR1 is LGHDT, CDR2 YNNKEL (reference sequence). Trimming cost V 2 bases and J 6 bases, with 7 bases left between them. CDR3 sequence: CASSQHEDGYTF. For the CDR3, the DNA is TGTGCCAGCAGCCAACACGAGGATGGCTACACCTTC.

The rearrangement joins TRBV4-1 to TRBJ1-3, with unresolved D. Germline V gene lookup returns CDR1 MGHRA and CDR2 YSYEKL. CDR3 length equals 13 residues. V lost 4 bases and J 2 bases, leaving 6 bases between the germline ends. The CDR3 region has the DNA TGCGCCAGCAGCCTTAGAACTGGAAACACCATATATTTT. It yields the protein CASSLRTGNTIYF.

This clone was found a few times. The gene calls are TRBV5-1 and TRBJ1-1; a possible D gene is TRBD1 (5 bases). Germline values: CDR1 SGHRS, CDR2 YFSETQ. Between the trimmed V and J ends, which lost 4 bases and 1 base, there was a span of 8 bases. The CDR3 length is 13 residues. CDR3 sequence reads: CASSRDRNTEAFF. The CDR3 DNA follows: TGCGCCAGCAGCCGTGACAGGAACACTGAAGCTTTCTTT.

The CDR3 bases are TGCGCCAGCAGCTTGGGACAGGGGGACCCTGAAGCTTTCTTT. It encodes CASSLGQGDPEAFF. V gene TRBV5-1 combines with J gene TRBJ1-1; TRBD1 agrees at 9 bases. V trimming: 0 bases; J trimming: 6 bases; junction bases outside the gene matches: 3. Per the germline V gene, CDR1 is SGHRS and CDR2 is YFSETQ. This CDR3 has 14 residues.

The rearrangement links TRBV5-6 to TRBJ2-5; maybe TRBD2 (7 bases). CDR3 size: 14 residues. Germline V lookup: CDR1 SGHDT, CDR2 YYEEEE. The ends were cut back, 2 bases at V and 5 bases at J, with 13 bases in the middle. The CDR3 loop is CASSLGGARETQYF. The DNA for the CDR3 is TGTGCCAGCAGCTTAGGGGGGGCGCGGGAGACCCAGTACTTC. Filled out from reference TRBV5-6 and TRBJ2-5, the complete variable domain reads DAGVTQSPTHLIKTRGQQVTLRCSPKSGHDTVSWYQQALGQGPQFIFQYYEEEERQRGNFPDRFSGHQFPNYSSELNVNALLLGDSALYLCASSLGGARETQYFGPGTRLLVL.

The chain uses TRBV5-1 and TRBJ2-5; 14 bases agree with TRBD2. Germline CDR1 reads SGHRS; CDR2 reads YFSETQ. The CDR3 covers 14 residues. With V trimmed by 5 bases and J by 4 bases, 1 base remained unmatched. CDR3 nucleotides: TGCGCCAGCAGGGGACTAGCGGGGGTAGAGACCCAGTACTTC. It translates to CASRGLAGVETQYF.

In this sample, this clone turned up once. The J gene is TRBJ1-4, the V gene TRBV28; D may be TRBD1 (6 bases). Between the trimmed V and J ends, which lost 5 bases and 8 bases, there was a span of 12 bases. Germline assignment: CDR1 MDHEN and CDR2 SYDVKM. This CDR3 is 13 amino acids long. CDR3: CASSHGTIEKLFF. The CDR3 bases are TGTGCCAGCAGTCATGGGACAATCGAAAAACTGTTTTTT.

This clone was observed a single time. The rearrangement uses TRBV2 and TRBJ1-6, with no clear D. This CDR3 spans 13 amino acids. Germline loops: CDR1 SNHLY, CDR2 FYNNEI. Trimming shortened V by 7 bases and J by 14 bases, and 18 bases separated the two germline ends. The DNA of the CDR3 is TGTGCCAGCATGACCGGCGAGGATCGGGCCCTCCACTTT. Residues: CASMTGEDRALHF.